Listed here are 20 T cell receptor beta chains from one sample, sequenced in a study of glioma-infiltrating T cells after dendritic cell vaccination. Time point given: after dendritic cell vaccination, including at tumor progression/relapse. The table came from immunoSEQ multiplex PCR; TCRdb's copy has only in-frame clones and leaves some out. The table records about 87,000 clones, 83% of them present only once. The sequencing used blood, collected after dendritic cell vaccination. The receptors were gathered from a human donor with glioblastoma.

The chain has TRBV2 and TRBJ2-7; TRBD1 agrees at 10 bases. Germline V CDR1 and CDR2: SNHLY, FYNNEI. Losses at the gene ends were 6 bases for V and 5 bases for J; bases not matched to a gene: 10. There are 15 residues in the CDR3. CDR3 sequence (DNA): TGTGCCAGCAGAGATGGGACAGGGGTGTGGAACGAGCAGTACTTC. As protein: CASRDGTGVWNEQYF.

The chain has TRBV7-2 and TRBJ1-2; D unresolved. The germline V and J ends were trimmed by 2 bases and 0 bases, with 13 bases remaining between them. This CDR3 spans 16 amino acids. Germline V gene sequence: CDR1 SGHTA, CDR2 FQGNSA. In DNA, the CDR3 is TGTGCCAGCAGCTTAAATGGAGGGCTGTCTAACTATGGCTACACCTTC. This sequence encodes CASSLNGGLSNYGYTF.

This rearrangement joins TRBV11-1 to TRBJ2-1, with D possibly matching TRBD1 (6 bases). Germline CDR1 SGHAT, CDR2 FQDESV (reference sequence). V was cut by 5 bases and J by 8 bases, with 19 bases left in between. The length of the CDR3 is 15 residues. CDR3 DNA: TGTGCCAGCAGCAAGCTGGGGGCCGCCGGTTATGAGCAGTTCTTC. Protein product: CASSKLGAAGYEQFF.

The chain has TRBV9 and TRBJ1-1; D is undetermined. V lost 1 base to trimming and J lost 5 bases, with 15 bases between them. The CDR3 covers 15 residues. Germline CDR1 SGDLS, CDR2 YYNGEE. The DNA for the CDR3 is TGTGCCAGCAGCGTAAACCCCCTCGGGGTAACTGAAGCTTTCTTT. As protein: CASSVNPLGVTEAFF. Complete variable domain (other parts from reference TRBV9 and TRBJ1-1): DSGVTQTPKHLITATGQRVTLRCSPRSGDLSVYWYQQSLDQGLQFLIQYYNGEERAKGNILERFSAQQFPDLHSELNLSSLELGDSALYFCASSVNPLGVTEAFFGQGTRLTVV.

J is TRBJ1-5 and V is TRBV7-6, with a weak D call TRBD1 (6 bases). Germline loops: CDR1 SGHVS, CDR2 FNYEAQ. Trimming cost V 5 bases and J 6 bases, with 17 bases left between them. The CDR3 spans 15 residues. CDR3 region: CASSPRTDSGQPQHF. DNA of the CDR3: TGTGCCAGCAGCCCTCGGACAGACTCGGGTCAGCCCCAGCATTTT.

The genes are TRBV4-1 and TRBJ2-7, with 9 positions matching TRBD2. This CDR3 region has 17 residues. The trim removed 0 bases at V and 4 bases at J, leaving 10 bases unmatched. The germline gives CDR1 MGHRA, CDR2 YSYEKL. CDR3 sequence (DNA): TGCGCCAGCAGCCAAGATCGGAATAGCGGGGGACAATACGAGCAGTACTTC. This translates into CASSQDRNSGGQYEQYF.

With respect to this clone: Because the CDR3 is missing its conserved closing phenylalanine or tryptophan, this is likely a read error. The rearrangement uses TRBV6-1 and TRBJ1-2; D might be TRBD1 (5 bases). The CDR3 is made up of 16 amino acids. Germline CDR1 MNHNS, CDR2 SASEGT. The V and J ends lost 3 bases and 1 base respectively, with 15 bases between them. This chain's CDR3 is CASSDRGVGGNYGYTL. The CDR3 DNA reads TGTGCCAGCAGTGATCGGGGTGTGGGGGGTAACTATGGCTACACCCTC.

The chain has TRBV5-1 and TRBJ1-4; 7 bases map to TRBD1. The length of the CDR3 is 19 residues. The junction had 12 bases not matched to a gene; V was cut back by 1 base and J by 0 bases. Germline V gene sequence: CDR1 SGHRS, CDR2 YFSETQ. The CDR3 DNA reads as TGCGCCAGCAGCTTGAATCCCGGGACAGCAATCGCAACTAATGAAAAACTGTTTTTT. Encoded protein: CASSLNPGTAIATNEKLFF.

The chain couples TRBV10-3 to TRBJ1-3; 9 positions match TRBD1. CDR3 length: 16 amino acids. V lost 3 bases to trimming and J lost 5 bases; unmatched junction nucleotides: 8. The germline CDR1 and CDR2 sequences are ENHRY and SYGVKD. The CDR3 loop reads CAISEGDRESRNTIYF. The CDR3 nucleotides are TGTGCCATCAGTGAAGGGGACAGGGAGTCGAGAAACACCATATATTTT.

This chain uses TRBV7-2 with TRBJ1-2, with D possibly being TRBD1 (6 bases). Per the germline V gene, CDR1 is SGHTA and CDR2 is FQGNSA. The CDR3 covers 15 residues. Trimming left V 2 bases short and J 3 bases short, with 13 bases between. The CDR3 sequence is CASSLNSGGDYGYTF. Written as DNA, the CDR3 is TGTGCCAGCAGCTTAAACTCGGGGGGCGACTATGGCTACACCTTC.

The V and J genes are TRBV5-4 and TRBJ2-3; D may be TRBD2 (7 bases). V lost 2 bases, J lost 5 bases, and 12 bases lay in between. The CDR3 has 14 amino acids. Germline V gene sequence: CDR1 SGHNT, CDR2 YYREEE (reference sequence). CDR3 nucleotides: TGTGCCAGCAGCTTAAGGGGGGGGCAAGATACGCAGTATTTT. This translates into CASSLRGGQDTQYF.

CDR3 DNA sequence: TGTGCCAGCAGAGGGGACTATAATTCACCCCTCCACTTT. Protein: CASRGDYNSPLHF. The rearrangement links TRBV4-2 to TRBJ1-6; tentative D call: TRBD1 (5 bases). CDR1 is LGHNA, CDR2 YNFKEQ, per germline. The germline V and J ends were trimmed by 6 bases and 3 bases, with 6 bases remaining between them. The CDR3 sequence is 13 residues long.

The rearrangement links TRBV4-3 to TRBJ1-1; D is uncertain. Germline V CDR1 and CDR2: LGHNA, YSLEER. CDR3 size: 13 residues. Trimming stripped 0 bases from V and 3 bases from J, with 5 bases between. The CDR3 is CASSQERDTEAFF. In DNA, the CDR3 is TGCGCCAGCAGCCAAGAGAGGGACACTGAAGCTTTCTTT.

The rearrangement uses TRBV4-1 and TRBJ1-1; D possibly corresponds to TRBD1 (6 bases). CDR1 MGHRA and CDR2 YSYEKL come from the germline V gene. This CDR3 is 15 amino acids long. Trimming took 2 bases from V and 5 from J, leaving 15 bases between them. For the CDR3, the DNA is TGCGCCAGCAGCCAACCGGACAGAGGAGAAACTGAAGCTTTCTTT. The encoded protein is CASSQPDRGETEAFF.

The genes are TRBV5-4 and TRBJ1-4; 7 nucleotides align to TRBD1. The CDR3 loop spans 14 amino acids. Germline-derived CDR1 and CDR2 are SGHNT and YYREEE (reference sequence). Losses at the gene ends were 3 bases for V and 7 bases for J; bases not matched to a gene: 6. CDR3 coding DNA: TGTGCCAGCAGCTCCCAGGGGGTGGGTGAAAAACTGTTTTTT. Its translation is CASSSQGVGEKLFF.

The V call is TRBV9, the J call TRBJ2-1, with TRBD2 matching over 13 bases. The CDR3 has 18 amino acids. Germline assignment: CDR1 SGDLS and CDR2 YYNGEE. The J segment lost 4 bases and the V segment lost 0 bases, leaving 7 bases of the junction unmatched. The CDR3 protein is CASSVASGTSGVYNEQFF. The CDR3 coding sequence is TGTGCCAGCAGCGTAGCTTCGGGGACTAGCGGGGTATACAATGAGCAGTTCTTC.

This clone was seen a handful of times. This sequence joins TRBV18 and TRBJ1-4, with 12 bases fitting TRBD1. Germline V lookup: CDR1 KGHSH, CDR2 LQKENI. CDR3 length: 17 amino acids. J lost 9 bases, V lost 5 bases, and 13 bases had no gene match. The CDR3 region is CASSAPGQGARLQKLFF. In nucleotides, the CDR3 is TGTGCCAGCTCAGCGCCGGGACAGGGGGCTCGACTTCAAAAACTGTTTTTT.

This clone was observed a handful of times. V gene TRBV7-2 combines with J gene TRBJ1-5; D is uncertain. Trimming took off 0 bases at V and 0 bases at J, with 6 bases between the two ends. The CDR3 length is 15 residues. The V gene's germline CDR1 is SGHTA and CDR2 FQGNSA. CDR3 bases: TGTGCCAGCAGCTTAGCGTCCGTTAGCAATCAGCCCCAGCATTTT. This translates into CASSLASVSNQPQHF. The variable domain in full, completed from reference TRBV7-2 and TRBJ1-5, reads GAGVSQSPSNKVTEKGKDVELRCDPISGHTALYWYRQSLGQGLEFLIYFQGNSAPDKSGLPSDRFSAERTGGSVSTLTIQRTQQEDSAVYLCASSLASVSNQPQHFGDGTRLSIL.

The genes are TRBV6-1 and TRBJ2-1; 7 bases line up with TRBD2. V gave up 3 bases and J gave up 1 base; unmatched junction bases: 9. CDR1 is MNHNS, CDR2 SASEGT, per germline. The CDR3 loop spans 17 amino acids. Here the CDR3 reads CASSDNGRGDSYNEQFF. Here the CDR3 DNA reads TGTGCCAGCAGTGATAACGGCCGGGGGGATTCCTACAATGAGCAGTTCTTC.

This chain connects TRBV2 to TRBJ2-1, with TRBD2 matching over 11 bases. J lost 1 base, V lost 0 bases, and 2 bases had no gene match. In germline, CDR1 is SNHLY, CDR2 FYNNEI. This CDR3 comprises 17 residues. The CDR3 region has the DNA TGTGCCAGCAGTGAAGCGCGACTAGCGGGGTCCTACAATGAGCAGTTCTTC. The encoded protein is CASSEARLAGSYNEQFF.